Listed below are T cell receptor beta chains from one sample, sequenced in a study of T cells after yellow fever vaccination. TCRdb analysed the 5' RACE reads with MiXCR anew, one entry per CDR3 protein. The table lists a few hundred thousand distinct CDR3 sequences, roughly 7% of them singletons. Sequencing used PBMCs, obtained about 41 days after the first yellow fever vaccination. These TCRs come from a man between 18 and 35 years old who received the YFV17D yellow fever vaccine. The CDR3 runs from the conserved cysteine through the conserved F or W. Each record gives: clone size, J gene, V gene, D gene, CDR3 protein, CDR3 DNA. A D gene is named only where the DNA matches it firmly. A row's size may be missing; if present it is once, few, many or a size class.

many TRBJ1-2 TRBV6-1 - CASASASGGAPKNYGYTF TGTGCCAGCGCTTCCGCCTCCGGCGGGGCACCGAAGAACTATGGCTACACCTTC
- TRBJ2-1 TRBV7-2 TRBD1 CASSPGQGAFFDEQFF TGTGCCAGCAGCCCGGGACAGGGGGCATTCTTTGATGAGCAGTTCTTC
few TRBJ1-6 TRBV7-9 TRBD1 CASSFAGTGNSPLHF TGTGCCAGCAGCTTTGCCGGGACAGGGAATTCACCCCTCCACTTT
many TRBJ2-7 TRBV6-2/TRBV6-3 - CASSPQGPYEQYF TGTGCCAGCAGTCCCCAGGGACCCTACGAGCAGTACTTC
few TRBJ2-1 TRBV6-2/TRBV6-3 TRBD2 CASSYLLAGAIDNEQFF TGTGCCAGCAGTTACCTGCTAGCGGGGGCCATTGACAATGAGCAGTTCTTC
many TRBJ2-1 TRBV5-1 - CASSLSGIEQFF TGCGCCAGCAGCTTGTCGGGGATTGAGCAGTTCTTC
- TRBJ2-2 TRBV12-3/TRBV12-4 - CASSLRGENTGELFF TGTGCCAGCAGTTTACGAGGGGAGAACACCGGGGAGCTGTTTTTT
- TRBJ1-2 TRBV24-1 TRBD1 CATSEPRGHGYGYTF TGTGCCACCAGTGAACCCAGGGGGCACGGCTATGGCTACACCTTC
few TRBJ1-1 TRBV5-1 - CASSFRQAPGVDTEAFF TGCGCCAGCAGCTTCAGACAGGCCCCGGGGGTCGACACTGAAGCTTTCTTT
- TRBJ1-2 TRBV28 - CASSSSWGGYTF TGTGCCAGCAGTTCCTCGTGGGGGGGCTACACCTTC
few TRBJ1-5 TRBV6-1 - CASNPTSNSNQPQHF TGTGCCAGCAATCCTACTAGTAATAGCAATCAGCCCCAGCATTTT
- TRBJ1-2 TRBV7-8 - CASSRFTTASNYGYTF TGTGCCAGCAGCAGATTCACGACAGCTTCTAACTATGGCTACACCTTC
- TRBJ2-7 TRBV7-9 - CAISSGPLYEQYF TGTGCCATCAGCTCCGGGCCCCTCTACGAGCAGTACTTC
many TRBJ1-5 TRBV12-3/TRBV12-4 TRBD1 CASSLTGGRQPQHF TGTGCCAGCAGTCTTACAGGGGGACGGCAGCCCCAGCATTTT
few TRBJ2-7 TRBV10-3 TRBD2 CAIKPSGAYEQYF TGTGCCATCAAGCCTAGCGGGGCCTACGAGCAGTACTTC
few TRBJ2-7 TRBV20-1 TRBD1 CSARDRDRPNYEQYF TGCAGTGCCAGAGACCGGGACAGGCCGAACTACGAGCAGTACTTC
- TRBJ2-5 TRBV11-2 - CASRGLRAQETQYF TGTGCCAGCAGGGGCTTGAGGGCCCAAGAGACCCAGTACTTC
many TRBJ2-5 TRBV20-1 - CSASPLARETQYF TGCAGTGCTAGTCCGTTGGCTAGAGAGACCCAGTACTTC
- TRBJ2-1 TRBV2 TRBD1 CASRHSGQGLYNEQFF TGTGCCAGCAGACACTCGGGACAGGGACTTTACAATGAGCAGTTCTTC
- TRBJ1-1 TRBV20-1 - CSARGQGLDTEAFF TGCAGTGCTAGAGGCCAGGGACTGGACACTGAAGCTTTCTTT
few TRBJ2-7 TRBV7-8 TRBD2 CASSSRGGGEQYF TGTGCCAGCAGCTCGCGGGGGGGCGGCGAGCAGTACTTC
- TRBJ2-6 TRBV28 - CASKTGDPRIDGANVLTF TGTGCCAGCAAGACCGGGGACCCTAGGATAGATGGGGCCAACGTCCTGACTTTC
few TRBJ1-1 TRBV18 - CASSRPLGERTEAFF TGTGCCAGCTCACGCCCCCTGGGTGAAAGGACTGAAGCTTTCTTT
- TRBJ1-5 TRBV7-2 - CASSFFGGYNQPQHF TGTGCCAGCAGCTTCTTCGGGGGTTACAATCAGCCCCAGCATTTT
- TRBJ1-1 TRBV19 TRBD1 CASSDAGTGSTEAFF TGTGCCAGTAGTGACGCCGGGACAGGGAGTACTGAAGCTTTCTTT
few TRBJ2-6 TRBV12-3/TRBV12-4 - CASSLPLGANVLTF TGTGCCAGCAGTTTACCCCTCGGGGCCAACGTCCTGACTTTC
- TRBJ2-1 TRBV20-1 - CSARDDGNEQFF TGCAGTGCTAGAGATGATGGAAATGAGCAGTTCTTC
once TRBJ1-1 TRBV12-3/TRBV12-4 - CASSPDSYNTEAFF TGTGCCAGCAGTCCGGACAGCTACAACACTGAAGCTTTCTTT
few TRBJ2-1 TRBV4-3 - CASSQGIPNNEQFF TGCGCCAGCAGCCAAGGTATCCCCAACAATGAGCAGTTCTTC
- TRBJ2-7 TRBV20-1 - CSARDVSYEQYF TGCAGTGCGAGGGACGTCTCCTACGAGCAGTACTTC
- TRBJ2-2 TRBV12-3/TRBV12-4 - CASSSGGGLSGELFF TGTGCCAGCAGTTCAGGAGGGGGCCTGTCCGGGGAGCTGTTTTTT
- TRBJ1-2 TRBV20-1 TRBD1 CSASDRENYGYTF TGCAGTGCTAGTGACAGGGAGAACTATGGCTACACCTTC
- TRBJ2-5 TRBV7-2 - CASSFGRETQYF TGTGCCAGCAGCTTTGGCAGAGAGACCCAGTACTTC
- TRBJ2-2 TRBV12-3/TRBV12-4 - CASSPTGNEAGELFF TGTGCCAGCAGTCCTACAGGGAATGAAGCCGGGGAGCTGTTTTTT
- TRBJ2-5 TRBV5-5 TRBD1 CASSSPDRVTETQYF TGTGCCAGCAGCTCCCCGGACAGGGTAACGGAGACCCAGTACTTC
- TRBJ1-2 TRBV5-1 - CASSLESAGGGYGYTF TGCGCCAGCAGCTTGGAGTCGGCAGGAGGAGGCTATGGCTACACCTTC
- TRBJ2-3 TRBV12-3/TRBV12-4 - CASSSLAGGVTDTQYF TGTGCCAGCAGTTCCCTGGCAGGGGGGGTCACAGATACGCAGTATTTT
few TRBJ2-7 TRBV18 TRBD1 CASSPDGQGYEQYF TGTGCCAGCTCACCAGACGGACAGGGCTACGAGCAGTACTTC
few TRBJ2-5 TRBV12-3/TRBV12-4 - CASSFGRTGLQETQYF TGTGCCAGCAGTTTCGGGAGGACAGGACTCCAAGAGACCCAGTACTTC
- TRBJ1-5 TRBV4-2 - CASSPGPLQGRSGQPQHF TGTGCCAGCAGCCCCGGACCTTTACAGGGTCGGAGCGGGCAGCCCCAGCATTTT
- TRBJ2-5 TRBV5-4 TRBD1 CASSKSGGVETQYF TGTGCCAGCAGCAAGTCAGGGGGCGTTGAGACCCAGTACTTC
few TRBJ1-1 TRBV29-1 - CSVEVTFLAEAFF TGCAGCGTTGAAGTGACGTTTTTGGCTGAAGCTTTCTTT
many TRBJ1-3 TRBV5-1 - CASSLIDGGNTIYF TGCGCCAGCAGCTTGATAGACGGAGGAAACACCATATATTTT
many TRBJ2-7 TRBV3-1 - CASSESTSSTEYF TGTGCCAGCAGCGAAAGTACTTCTAGCACTGAGTACTTC
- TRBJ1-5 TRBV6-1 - CASRPSQTQGGNQPQHF TGTGCCAGCAGGCCATCCCAGACTCAGGGAGGCAATCAGCCCCAGCATTTT
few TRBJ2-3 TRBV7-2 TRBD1 CASSTRVTGGTDTQYF TGTGCCAGCAGCACGAGGGTGACAGGGGGGACGGATACGCAGTATTTT
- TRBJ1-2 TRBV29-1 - CSAGPGNGYTF TGCAGCGCCGGCCCTGGGAATGGCTACACCTTC
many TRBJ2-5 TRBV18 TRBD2 CASSPRLTSGHQETQYF TGTGCCAGCTCACCACGCCTGACTAGCGGACACCAAGAGACCCAGTACTTC
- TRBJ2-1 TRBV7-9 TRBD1 CASSGEGTEHNEQFF TGTGCCAGCAGCGGAGAGGGGACAGAACACAATGAGCAGTTCTTC